This T cell receptor beta chain was sequenced in a study of blood T cell repertoires in COVID-19. This table comes from immunoSEQ multiplex PCR, and its TCRdb copy is limited to in-frame clones, with some not included. The table lists approximately 140,000 clones, over 60% of them singletons, with 16% in the top ten. The V gene's germline CDR1 is SGHNT and CDR2 YENEEA. Trimming stripped 8 bases from V and 4 bases from J, with 14 bases between. CDR3 size: 13 residues. The sequencing sample was made of peripheral blood. The sequence derives from a man aged 45-65 years with acute or convalescent COVID-19. This sequence joins TRBV11-3 and TRBJ1-1, with D maybe TRBD1 (6 bases). The CDR3 coding sequence is TGTGCCAGCGCATTTACAGGGTCCACTGAAGCTTTCTTT. Translated: CASAFTGSTEAFF.